Following are 9 T cell receptor beta chains from one sample sequenced in a study of beta chain features in type 1 diabetes. Reverse transcribing all isolated RNA meant expressed TCRB transcripts were sequenced. The protocol was immunoSEQ multiplex PCR, while the TCRdb copy is restricted to in-frame clones and leaves out a portion. Among a few hundred thousand clones, approximately 15% were seen once, and the ten largest hold roughly 0.015%. Their cognate antigens are unknown. Study conclusions and caveats: Within each of all four CD4+ subsets, Type 1 diabetes patients had TCRB CDR3s that were moderately but significantly shorter.

The sample consisted of naive CD4+ T cells from blood. The receptors stem from a man aged 18 to 29 with type 1 diabetes.

The rearrangement links TRBV18 to TRBJ1-3; 8 bases line up with TRBD1. Germline CDR1 and CDR2: KGHSH and LQKENI. The CDR3 consists of 15 residues. Germline trimming cut 5 bases from V and 0 bases from J; bases unmatched to any gene: 3. The DNA of the CDR3 is TGTGCCAGCTCAACAGGGGGGAGCTCTGGAAACACCATATATTTT. As protein: CASSTGGSSGNTIYF.

The sample holds a few counts of this clone. This chain connects TRBV18 to TRBJ1-6; a weak D match, TRBD1 (5 bases). The germline V and J ends were trimmed by 1 base and 8 bases, with 12 bases remaining between them. Germline V gene sequence: CDR1 KGHSH, CDR2 LQKENI. The CDR3 totals 15 residues. CDR3 sequence (DNA): TGTGCCAGCTCACCACGCCAGGGTCTGTATTCACCCCTCCACTTT. This encodes CASSPRQGLYSPLHF.

A few counts support this clone. The chain employs TRBV5-1 and TRBJ2-5; 11 bases are a match to TRBD2. This CDR3 has 16 residues. CDR1 and CDR2 (germline): SGHRS, YFSETQ. Trimming removed 4 bases from V and 4 bases from J; junction bases left unmatched: 9. CDR3 coding DNA: TGCGCCAGCAGCCTCGGCGTAGCGGGGGGGACAGAGACCCAGTACTTC. Translation gives CASSLGVAGGTETQYF. The full variable domain, its missing parts supplied by reference TRBV5-1 and TRBJ2-5, is KAGVTQTPRYLIKTRGQQVTLSCSPISGHRSVSWYQQTPGQGLQFLFEYFSETQRNKGNFPGRFSGRQFSNSRSEMNVSTLELGDSALYLCASSLGVAGGTETQYFGPGTRLLVL.

This clone appeared a few times. This chain uses TRBV10-3 with TRBJ2-7; TRBD1 matches 8 bases. The J segment lost 5 bases and the V segment lost 6 bases, leaving 3 bases of the junction unmatched. The CDR3 runs to 12 residues. CDR1 and CDR2 (germline): ENHRY, SYGVKD. The CDR3 is CAIRGQADEQYF. The CDR3 DNA reads as TGTGCCATCAGGGGACAGGCGGACGAGCAGTACTTC.

This rearrangement joins TRBV18 to TRBJ2-7, with a weak D call TRBD1 (6 bases). In germline, CDR1 is KGHSH, CDR2 LQKENI. Between the trimmed V and J ends, which lost 3 bases and 0 bases, there was a span of 9 bases. CDR3 length: 14 amino acids. Here the CDR3 DNA reads TGTGCCAGCTCACCGGAGACAGGCTCCTACGAGCAGTACTTC. Protein sequence: CASSPETGSYEQYF.

The table lists this clone with a few counts. This rearrangement joins TRBV5-1 to TRBJ2-5; a weak D match, TRBD1 (6 bases). Per germline, CDR1 SGHRS and CDR2 YFSETQ. Deletions cut 5 bases from V and 3 bases from J, with 8 bases between. The CDR3 totals 12 residues. The CDR3 DNA is TGCGCCAGCAGTTGGACAGAAGAGACCCAGTACTTC. The encoded protein is CASSWTEETQYF.

CDR3 sequence: CASSPDRGGETQYF. CDR3 nucleotide sequence: TGTGCCAGCAGCCCGGACAGGGGAGGAGAGACCCAGTACTTC. This chain uses TRBV5-6 with TRBJ2-5; 9 nucleotides align to TRBD1. Trimming cost V 4 bases and J 4 bases; bases outside gene matches: 5. The CDR3 has 14 residues. Germline V gene data show CDR1 as SGHDT and CDR2 as YYEEEE.

V gene TRBV6-5 combines with J gene TRBJ2-2; 8 bases align to TRBD1. This CDR3 comprises 14 residues. The germline V gene has CDR1 MNHEY and CDR2 SVGAGI. V trimming: 6 bases; J trimming: 5 bases; junction bases outside the gene matches: 5. The CDR3 here is CASRDRELTGELFF. DNA for the CDR3: TGTGCCAGCAGGGACAGGGAACTAACCGGGGAGCTGTTTTTT.

This clone turned up a few times. The genes are TRBV7-9 and TRBJ1-3; D gene uncertain. CDR3 length equals 13 residues. The germline CDR1 and CDR2 sequences are SEHNR and FQNEAQ (reference sequence). Trimming removed 7 bases from V and 2 bases from J, with 9 bases in between. Here the CDR3 DNA reads TGTGCCAGCACCCCAGTTCCTGGAAACACCATATATTTT. The encoded protein is CASTPVPGNTIYF.